Listed here are 30 T cell receptor beta chains from one sample, sequenced in a study of blood T cell repertoires in COVID-19. Sequencing was performed with immunoSEQ multiplex PCR; in TCRdb, only in-frame clones are kept and a portion is missing. The sample records approximately 45,000 clones, about 89% being singletons. The specimen was peripheral blood. The receptors derive from a human donor in a cohort sampled during active COVID-19.

The count of this clone is one. The chain has TRBV7-8 and TRBJ2-7, with D unclear. The CDR3 has 12 residues. Germline V CDR1 and CDR2: SGHVS, FQNEAQ. Trimming stripped 4 bases from V and 0 bases from J, with 4 bases between. CDR3 in amino acids: CASSSSSYEQYF. The DNA for the CDR3 is TGTGCCAGCAGCTCGAGCTCCTACGAGCAGTACTTC.

The V and J genes are TRBV5-1 and TRBJ2-7; D remains unclear. This CDR3 region has 13 residues. V lost 4 bases and J 4 bases, leaving 12 bases between the germline ends. Looked up from germline, CDR1 is SGHRS and CDR2 is YFSETQ. CDR3 nucleotide sequence: TGCGCCAGCAGCCCAGGTCCGCCTTACGAGCAGTACTTC. This gives the protein CASSPGPPYEQYF.

V is TRBV27 and J is TRBJ2-7; D perhaps matches TRBD2 (6 bases). CDR3 size: 13 residues. Germline loops: CDR1 MNHEY, CDR2 SMNVEV (reference sequence). V lost 3 bases to trimming and J lost 7 bases, with 13 bases between them. CDR3 in DNA: TGTGCCAGCAGTTTCTCCCGGGGGAAAGAGCAGTACTTC. Its protein product is CASSFSRGKEQYF.

The J gene is TRBJ1-1, the V gene TRBV9; D perhaps matches TRBD1 (5 bases). Germline assignment: CDR1 SGDLS and CDR2 YYNGEE. The CDR3 is 15 amino acids. The V end lost 0 bases, the J end lost 3 bases, and 12 bases lay between the germline ends. Here the CDR3 reads CASSVGNRRDTEAFF. The CDR3 DNA reads TGTGCCAGCAGCGTAGGGAACAGGAGGGACACTGAAGCTTTCTTT. The variable domain in full, with the rest retrieved from reference TRBV9 and TRBJ1-1, is DSGVTQTPKHLITATGQRVTLRCSPRSGDLSVYWYQQSLDQGLQFLIQYYNGEERAKGNILERFSAQQFPDLHSELNLSSLELGDSALYFCASSVGNRRDTEAFFGQGTRLTVV.

This CDR3 reads CASSLGTSGKHTQYF. Here the CDR3 DNA reads TGTGCCAGCAGCTTGGGGACTAGCGGGAAGCATACGCAGTATTTT. This sequence joins TRBV5-5 and TRBJ2-3; 12 bases line up with TRBD2. Per the germline V gene, CDR1 is SGHKS and CDR2 is YYEKEE (reference sequence). This CDR3 is 15 amino acids long. V dropped 0 bases and J dropped 7; count of bases not matched to a gene: 3.

The chain couples TRBV2 to TRBJ1-5; 8 positions agree with TRBD1. Germline CDR1 SNHLY, CDR2 FYNNEI. The CDR3 spans 15 residues. V lost 4 bases to trimming and J lost 3 bases; unmatched junction nucleotides: 5. This CDR3 is CASSGDRSNNQPQHF. CDR3 DNA: TGTGCCAGCAGTGGGGACAGGAGTAACAATCAGCCCCAGCATTTT. Full variable domain (outside the CDR3, taken from reference TRBV2 and TRBJ1-5): EPEVTQTPSHQVTQMGQEVILRCVPISNHLYFYWYRQILGQKVEFLVSFYNNEISEKSEIFDDQFSVERPDGSNFTLKIRSTKLEDSAMYFCASSGDRSNNQPQHFGDGTRLSIL.

The V and J genes are TRBV18 and TRBJ1-6; D remains unclear. Germline CDR1 and CDR2: KGHSH and LQKENI. The CDR3 has 13 residues. V was trimmed by 4 bases and J by 8 bases, leaving 9 bases between them. The CDR3 sequence: CASSLRMDSPLHF. CDR3 DNA sequence: TGTGCCAGCTCACTCAGGATGGATTCACCCCTCCACTTT. The full variable domain, completed using reference TRBV18 and TRBJ1-6, is NAGVMQNPRHLVRRRGQEARLRCSPMKGHSHVYWYRQLPEEGLKFMVYLQKENIIDESGMPKERFSAEFPKEGPSILRIQQVVRGDSAAYFCASSLRMDSPLHFGNGTRLTVT.

The V gene is TRBV28, the J gene TRBJ2-7; D is perhaps TRBD1 (6 bases). The CDR3 covers 15 residues. From germline, CDR1 is MDHEN and CDR2 SYDVKM. Trimming removed 2 bases from V and 3 bases from J, with 14 bases in between. Here the CDR3 DNA reads TGTGCCAGCAGTTTAGCCGAGACAGGACTCTACGAGCAGTACTTC. Protein product: CASSLAETGLYEQYF.

This clone was observed once. The rearrangement links TRBV19 to TRBJ1-1; D possibly corresponds to TRBD1 (5 bases). V was shortened by 6 bases and J by 3 bases, with 11 bases between the two germline ends. The CDR3 is made up of 13 amino acids. Germline-derived CDR1 and CDR2 are LNHDA and SQIVND (reference sequence). The CDR3 reads CASRLQADTEAFF. In nucleotides, the CDR3 is TGTGCCAGTAGGCTACAGGCGGACACTGAAGCTTTCTTT. Drawing the rest from reference TRBV19 and TRBJ1-1, the complete variable domain is DGGITQSPKYLFRKEGQNVTLSCEQNLNHDAMYWYRQDPGQGLRLIYYSQIVNDFQKGDIAEGYSVSREKKESFPLTVTSAQKNPTAFYLCASRLQADTEAFFGQGTRLTVV.

The J gene is TRBJ2-1, the V gene TRBV28, with 10 bases identical to TRBD1. J lost 7 bases, V lost 6 bases, and 3 bases had no gene match. This CDR3 spans 13 amino acids. Germline assignment: CDR1 MDHEN and CDR2 SYDVKM. The CDR3 DNA follows: TGTGCCAGCAGGACAGGGGGCAGGAATGAGCAGTTCTTC. It yields the protein CASRTGGRNEQFF.

The gene calls are TRBV7-6 and TRBJ2-2, with a weak D call TRBD2 (5 bases). With 3 bases removed from V and 7 bases from J, the gap between germline ends came to 15 bases. This CDR3 is built from 15 residues. Germline V gene data show CDR1 as SGHVS and CDR2 as FNYEAQ. CDR3 nucleotides: TGTGCCAGCAGCTTGTTTACGAGACGGGGCGGGGAGCTGTTTTTT. This codes for CASSLFTRRGGELFF. Complete variable domain (other parts from reference TRBV7-6 and TRBJ2-2): GAGVSQSPRYKVTKRGQDVALRCDPISGHVSLYWYRQALGQGPEFLTYFNYEAQQDKSGLPNDRFSAERPEGSISTLTIQRTEQRDSAMYRCASSLFTRRGGELFFGEGSRLTVL.

The chain joins TRBV14 to TRBJ2-5, with 7 bases matching TRBD2. V dropped 1 base and J dropped 5; count of bases not matched to a gene: 7. Germline V gene data show CDR1 as SGHDN and CDR2 as FVKESK. The CDR3 is made up of 15 amino acids. CDR3 amino acids: CASSQVAGVGETQYF. The CDR3 nucleotides are TGTGCCAGCAGCCAAGTTGCGGGAGTCGGTGAGACCCAGTACTTC.

This clone was picked up a small number of times. The chain's CDR3 is CASSRGPQLRKGTEAFF. CDR3 sequence (DNA): TGTGCCAGCAGCCGAGGCCCACAACTCCGAAAAGGCACTGAAGCTTTCTTT. The gene calls are TRBV28 and TRBJ1-1; D remains unclear. CDR1 and CDR2 from the germline V gene are MDHEN and SYDVKM. The CDR3 spans 17 residues. V dropped 6 bases and J dropped 4 bases, with 24 bases sitting between them.

The gene calls are TRBV5-1 and TRBJ2-2; D might be TRBD2 (5 bases). Germline assignment: CDR1 SGHRS and CDR2 YFSETQ. The CDR3 loop spans 13 amino acids. Trimming stripped 3 bases from V and 3 bases from J, with 6 bases between. CDR3 sequence: CASSWEHTGELFF. CDR3 coding DNA: TGCGCCAGCAGCTGGGAGCACACCGGGGAGCTGTTTTTT.

The V and J genes are TRBV9 and TRBJ2-7; D call uncertain. CDR3 length: 12 residues. Deletions cut 4 bases from V and 3 bases from J, with 8 bases between. CDR1 SGDLS and CDR2 YYNGEE come from the germline V gene. The CDR3 here is CASSSHSYEQYF. The CDR3 nucleotides are TGTGCCAGCAGCTCCCACAGCTACGAGCAGTACTTC.

The chain links TRBV6-5 to TRBJ2-3; D perhaps matches TRBD2 (6 bases). Trimming removed 5 bases at V and 5 bases at J, with 17 bases between. This CDR3 contains 15 residues. Germline values: CDR1 MNHEY, CDR2 SVGAGI. The CDR3 is CASSPSRGGKDTQYF. The CDR3 DNA follows: TGTGCCAGCAGTCCTTCCCGAGGAGGGAAAGATACGCAGTATTTT.

The CDR3 spells CASSPGLAGGHETQYF. CDR3 DNA sequence: TGTGCCAGCAGCCCAGGACTAGCGGGAGGACATGAGACCCAGTACTTC. The chain carries TRBV5-8 and TRBJ2-5, with TRBD2 matching over 14 bases. The junction had 7 bases not matched to a gene; V was cut back by 4 bases and J by 5 bases. CDR3 length: 16 amino acids. Germline CDR1 and CDR2: SGHTS and YDEGEE.

The CDR3 DNA follows: TGTGCCAGCAGTCTTGGACAGGGACCCTATGGCTACACCTTC. Protein product: CASSLGQGPYGYTF. The chain combines TRBV28 with TRBJ1-2; 8 nucleotides line up with TRBD1. This CDR3 region has 14 residues. The ends lost 5 bases at V and 4 bases at J; junction bases unmatched: 6. Germline assignment: CDR1 MDHEN and CDR2 SYDVKM.

This clone has just one count. This chain joins TRBV27 and TRBJ2-7, with TRBD2 identical over 10 bases. J was trimmed by 6 bases and V by 5 bases; bases with no gene match: 7. Germline V gives CDR1 MNHEY, CDR2 SMNVEV (reference sequence). The CDR3 spans 14 residues. The CDR3 loop reads CASSLGLAYTEQYF. The CDR3 DNA reads TGTGCCAGCAGTCTGGGACTAGCGTACACCGAGCAGTACTTC.

This chain uses TRBV7-9 with TRBJ1-5; TRBD1 aligns across 12 bases. J gave up 6 bases and V 6 bases, and 6 bases lay outside the gene matches. This CDR3 is built from 15 residues. Germline loops: CDR1 SEHNR, CDR2 FQNEAQ (reference sequence). CDR3 protein: CASSSGTGGFQPQHF. Written as DNA, the CDR3 is TGTGCCAGCAGTTCCGGGACAGGGGGCTTTCAGCCCCAGCATTTT.

The rearrangement joins TRBV29-1 to TRBJ2-1, with 7 bases lining up with TRBD2. Germline lookup yields CDR1 SQVTM and CDR2 ANQGSEA. There are 15 residues in the CDR3. The V gene end was trimmed by 6 bases and the J gene end by 7 bases; junction bases not matched to a gene: 15. DNA of the CDR3: TGCAGCGTCCCAGACCGGAGCGGGATGGCGAATGAGCAGTTCTTC. It is translated as CSVPDRSGMANEQFF.

In its sample, this clone was seen once. The V call is TRBV15, the J call TRBJ2-7; 9 positions agree with TRBD1. The CDR3 sequence is 17 residues long. Germline-derived CDR1 and CDR2 are LNHNV and YYDKDF (reference sequence). V dropped 0 bases and J dropped 0; count of bases not matched to a gene: 6. The CDR3: CATSRDTGTGNSYEQYF. The CDR3 DNA reads TGTGCCACCAGCAGAGACACCGGGACAGGGAACTCCTACGAGCAGTACTTC.

This chain uses TRBV6-5 with TRBJ2-7, with 9 bases matching TRBD2. J lost 6 bases, V lost 0 bases, and 9 bases had no gene match. The CDR3 runs 16 residues. The V gene's germline CDR1 is MNHEY and CDR2 SVGAGI. CDR3 region: CASSYSWGGRASEQYF. The CDR3, as DNA: TGTGCCAGCAGTTACTCTTGGGGCGGGAGGGCATCCGAGCAGTACTTC.

This clone was counted only a few times. The chain joins TRBV6-6 to TRBJ1-5, with D possibly TRBD1 on 6 matching bases. V lost 0 bases and J 4 bases, leaving 10 bases between the germline ends. The germline CDR1 and CDR2 sequences are MNHNY and SVGAGI (reference sequence). The CDR3 runs to 15 residues. CDR3 DNA: TGTGCCAGCAGTTACTCGGACAGACTTAATCAGCCCCAGCATTTT. Translated, it gives CASSYSDRLNQPQHF.

The chain links TRBV29-1 to TRBJ2-1, with a possible D match to TRBD1 (6 bases). CDR3 length: 12 residues. V dropped 2 bases and J dropped 9 bases, with 11 bases sitting between them. CDR1 is SQVTM, CDR2 ANQGSEA, per germline. CDR3 in amino acids: CSVEIRQVEQFF. The CDR3, as DNA: TGCAGCGTTGAAATCCGACAGGTTGAGCAGTTCTTC.

This sequence joins TRBV11-2 and TRBJ2-7; possible D gene TRBD2, 6 bases. Trimming removed 1 base from V and 3 bases from J, with 10 bases in between. The germline V gene encodes CDR1 SGHAT and CDR2 FQNNGV. The CDR3 has 14 amino acids. CDR3 region: CASSLGGAGYEQYF. In DNA, the CDR3 is TGTGCCAGCAGCTTAGGCGGGGCGGGCTACGAGCAGTACTTC.

The chain is built from TRBV4-2 and TRBJ2-3; D possibly corresponds to TRBD2 (6 bases). V was pared by 2 bases and J by 0 bases, with 21 bases between. In germline, CDR1 is LGHNA, CDR2 YNFKEQ. The CDR3 has 19 amino acids. CDR3 in amino acids: CASSQHSIRGAPSTDTQYF. In nucleotides, the CDR3 is TGTGCCAGCAGCCAACACAGTATTCGCGGGGCGCCTAGCACAGATACGCAGTATTTT.

J is TRBJ2-5 and V is TRBV7-5; TRBD2, the table's D call, was not compared with the DNA. TRBV7-5 is described as a pseudogene. The CDR3 totals 13 residues. CDR3 sequence (DNA): TGTGCCAGAAGCTACGGGAATCAAGAGACCCAGTACTTC. Its translation: CARSYGNQETQYF.

The chain combines TRBV27 with TRBJ1-6, with D uncertain. Trimming removed 2 bases at V and 0 bases at J, with 11 bases between. CDR3 length: 17 amino acids. CDR1 and CDR2 from the germline V gene are MNHEY and SMNVEV (reference sequence). Here the CDR3 DNA reads TGTGCCAGCAGTTTACTACCTAGGAGCTCCTATAATTCACCCCTCCACTTT. Protein sequence: CASSLLPRSSYNSPLHF.

The chain uses TRBV27 and TRBJ2-7; D is uncertain. Per the germline V gene, CDR1 is MNHEY and CDR2 is SMNVEV (reference sequence). Trimming took off 5 bases at V and 2 bases at J, with 13 bases between the two ends. This CDR3 spans 14 amino acids. CDR3 protein: CASSRPGRTYEQYF. The DNA for the CDR3 is TGTGCCAGCAGTCGTCCGGGTCGTACCTACGAGCAGTACTTC.